The rows below give T cell receptor beta chains drawn from one sample of a study of cytomegalovirus exposure and HLA in healthy donors. Data came from immunoSEQ multiplex PCR; TCRdb stores just in-frame clones and leaves some out. The sample has around 160,000 clones, more than 60% seen once. Sequenced sample: PBMCs. The receptors here all came from a woman in her thirties or forties in good health and CMV-seropositive. Each CDR3 is given without its conserved first and last residue. A clone size is listed for some rows: how often the clone was seen (once, few, many), or a class if it is expanded.

j_call	clone_size	v_call	cdr3_aa
TRBJ1-1	few	TRBV5-4	ASSSDRGVNTEAF
TRBJ2-1	NA	TRBV29-1	SVLRGPEQF
TRBJ2-3	NA	TRBV4-3	ASSQDYGSTDTQY
TRBJ2-5	NA	TRBV28	ASSLGGQGRKTQY
TRBJ2-3	few	TRBV2	ASSLTGGPDTQY
TRBJ2-5	NA	TRBV28	ASSFRGQLKTQY
TRBJ2-3	NA	TRBV29-1	SVLTGWTDTQY
TRBJ2-1	NA	TRBV6-4	ASTVKHPRGLNEQF
TRBJ2-1	few	TRBV5-6	ASSFEDSYNEQF
TRBJ1-5	NA	TRBV2	ASMGGLGQPQH
TRBJ2-6	NA	TRBV6-1	ASSGKLAGVSGANVLT
TRBJ2-1	once	TRBV4-2	ASSQLSGRSYNEQF
TRBJ1-1	NA	TRBV18	ASSPEGIEDTEAF
TRBJ2-3	few	TRBV6-5	ASSYGRATDTQY
TRBJ1-5	NA	TRBV27	ASSRWTGGNQPQH
TRBJ2-5	NA	TRBV30	AWDRGSGETQY
TRBJ2-1	NA	TRBV5-1	ASSLGQGAFNEQF
TRBJ2-6	NA	TRBV19	ASQTGRVVASGANVLT
TRBJ1-1	few	TRBV2	ASQTGGKNTEAF
TRBJ2-5	NA	TRBV11-2	ASSLDVGLAGIETQY
TRBJ1-6	once	TRBV27	ASSSTPTGTNSPLH
TRBJ2-1	NA	TRBV7-7	ASSLTQSSYNEQF
TRBJ2-1	few	TRBV6-6	ASITSGDSYNEQF
TRBJ2-7	few	TRBV7-6	ASSFAGGAEEQY
TRBJ2-7	NA	TRBV5-1	ASSLESSGSYEQY
TRBJ1-1	NA	TRBV7-9	ASSSDRSRNTEAF
TRBJ1-3	NA	TRBV30	AWSLGQGKLNTIY
TRBJ2-2	NA	TRBV7-7	ASSSLAGGLTGELF
TRBJ2-1	NA	TRBV5-1	ASPLTPGGEQF
TRBJ1-2	NA	TRBV5-1	ASSDRQGANYGYT
TRBJ2-1	NA	TRBV13	ASSFPTSRHNEQF
TRBJ1-1	once	TRBV19	ASSMTGTEAF
TRBJ2-7	NA	TRBV15	ATSRDRTSFYEQY
TRBJ2-1	NA	TRBV28	ASRTAGSSYNEQF
TRBJ2-7	NA	TRBV6-1	ASTRQVYEQY
TRBJ1-3	once	TRBV7-3	ASSGGASGNTIY
TRBJ2-3	NA	TRBV6-5	ASSLTLSDTQY
TRBJ2-3	NA	TRBV2	ASSEQRGRTDTQY
TRBJ1-1	NA	TRBV7-3	ASSSGGGEETEAF
TRBJ2-7	once	TRBV4-2	ASSQDYRDSYEQY
TRBJ1-6	NA	TRBV19	ASSGTGGPPLH
TRBJ1-3	NA	TRBV7-2	ASSLAGASGNTIY
TRBJ1-3	NA	TRBV28	ASSRMDSGWNTIY
TRBJ2-7	NA	TRBV5-1	ASSLGAGGYEQY
TRBJ2-3	NA	TRBV7-9	ASSLGLAGSGGDTQY
TRBJ1-2	NA	TRBV7-3	ASSPGQRANYGYT
TRBJ1-5	NA	TRBV5-1	ASSLWGDSNQPQH
TRBJ2-3	once	TRBV1	TSSPLRGGGPSADTQY
TRBJ1-2	few	TRBV28	ASSQQGIYGYT
TRBJ2-1	few	TRBV5-1	ASSLAFDSNEQF
TRBJ2-3	NA	TRBV30	AWRGRATDTQY
TRBJ1-2	NA	TRBV2	ASKTTGANYGYT
TRBJ2-3	NA	TRBV28	ASSSLQYTQY